What follows describes a single T cell receptor beta chain. Its matching antigen is unknown. There are 15 residues in the CDR3. Unmatched junction bases numbered 6, after V lost 7 bases and J lost 7 bases. Germline loops: CDR1 MNHEY, CDR2 SVGAGI. Clones were read by immunoSEQ multiplex PCR, and TCRdb kept only the in-frame ones, dropping some. This repertoire holds about 24,000 clones, and none appear only once. These data come from a study of T cells after posttransplantation cyclophosphamide. Study-level results: Recipient CMV seropositivity and CMV reactivation strongly tracked TRB clonality. TRB overlap between skin or GI tissue T cells and blood was limited. Donor-recipient repertoire similarity was low at 1-2 months, rising over year one.

The genes are TRBV6-5 and TRBJ2-2; 13 nucleotides line up with TRBD2. This TCR derives from a woman aged 60-75 years in good health, CMV-negative, and a related stem cell transplant donor. The sample was PBMCs. CDR3 protein: CASTRGLAGNGELFF. The CDR3 nucleotides are TGTGCCAGCACACGGGGACTAGCGGGAAACGGGGAGCTGTTTTTT.